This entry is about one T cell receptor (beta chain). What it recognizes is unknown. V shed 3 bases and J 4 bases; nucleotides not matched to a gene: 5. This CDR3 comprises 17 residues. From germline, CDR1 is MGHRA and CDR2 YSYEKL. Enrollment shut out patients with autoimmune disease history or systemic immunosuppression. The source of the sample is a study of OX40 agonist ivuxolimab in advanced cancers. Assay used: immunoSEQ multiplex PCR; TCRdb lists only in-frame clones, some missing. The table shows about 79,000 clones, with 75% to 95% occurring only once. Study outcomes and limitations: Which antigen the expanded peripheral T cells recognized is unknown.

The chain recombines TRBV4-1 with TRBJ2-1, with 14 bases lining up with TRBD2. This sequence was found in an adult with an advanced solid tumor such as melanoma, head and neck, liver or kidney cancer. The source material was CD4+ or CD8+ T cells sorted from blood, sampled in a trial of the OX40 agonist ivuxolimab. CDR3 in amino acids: CASSHRGTSGRYNEQFF. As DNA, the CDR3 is TGCGCCAGCAGCCACCGAGGGACTAGCGGGAGATACAATGAGCAGTTCTTC.